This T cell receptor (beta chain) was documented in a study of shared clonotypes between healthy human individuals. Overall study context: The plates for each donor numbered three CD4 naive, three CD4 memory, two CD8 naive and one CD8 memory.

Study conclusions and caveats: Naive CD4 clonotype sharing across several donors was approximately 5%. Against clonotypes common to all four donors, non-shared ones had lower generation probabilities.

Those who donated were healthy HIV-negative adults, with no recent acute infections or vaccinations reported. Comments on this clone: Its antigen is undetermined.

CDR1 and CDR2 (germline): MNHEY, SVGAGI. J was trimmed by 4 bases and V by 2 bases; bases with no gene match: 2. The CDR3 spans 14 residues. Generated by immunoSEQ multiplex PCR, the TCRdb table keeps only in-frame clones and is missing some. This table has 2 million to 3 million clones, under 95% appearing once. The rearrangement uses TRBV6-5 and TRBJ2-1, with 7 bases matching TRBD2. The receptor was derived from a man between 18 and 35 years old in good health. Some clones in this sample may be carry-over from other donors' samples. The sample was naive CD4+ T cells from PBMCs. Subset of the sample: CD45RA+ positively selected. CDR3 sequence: CASSYRGEYNEQFF. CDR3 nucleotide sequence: TGTGCCAGCAGTTACCGGGGGGAATACAATGAGCAGTTCTTC.